The entry below describes one TCR beta chain. This clonotype was detected many times. Its antigen is currently not known. No base-level quality is on record; no much larger clone is a single base apart. This record comes from a study of T cell repertoires in cytomegalovirus infection (dated by TCRdb to between 2018 and 2020). Study-level background: Donor HLA type was relevant to the analysis, as public TCR beta signatures indicated carriage of CMV infection together with the matching HLA type. What the research found in general, with its limitations: In both this cohort and an independent cohort of 350 or so donors, the cumulative frequency of public TCR beta family members distinguished carriers of CMV infection plus the relevant HLA type. The ex vivo response was dominated by HLA-C-restricted CMV-specific TCR beta clonotypes, which also provided the single most frequent clonotype in two of eight donors.

Sequenced on an Illumina HiSeq 1500. TCRdb reanalyzed the raw reads on its own, using fastp at Q25 for trimming and MiXCR for clone calling, and kept in-frame beta chains. Rows with one shared CDR3 protein collapse into an entry with the most common genes and DNA. For this sample the table gives 310,000 or so distinct CDR3 sequences, of which roughly a tenth were detected only once. Around 2.5% of the sample is held by the ten biggest clonotypes. The CDR3 covers 16 residues, taking in both the cysteine and the phenylalanine. Here the CDR3 DNA is all that survives: 48 bases in frame from base 1. The germline V gene specifies SGHTA as CDR1 and FQGNSA as CDR2. V and J are truncated by 3 bases and 0 bases respectively, leaving an intervening sequence of 14 bases.

Sequenced input: PBMCs. This TCR derives from a human donor in good health (CMV status not recorded). Some clones in this sample may be carry-over from other donors' samples. This chain joins TRBV7-2 to TRBJ1-1; TRBD1 could be the D gene, as 5 bases match. The CDR3 protein: CASSLVEGLMNTEAFF. The DNA is as follows: TGTGCCAGCAGCTTGGTGGAGGGACTTATGAACACTGAAGCTTTCTTT.